Below, 5 T cell receptor beta chains from the same sample are listed, as sequenced in a study of T cells in Graves' hyperthyroidism and ophthalmopathy. RNA transcripts yielded amplified TCR beta CDR3 regions. RT-PCR in the first round (using the HTBI primer set) targeted the TCR CDR3. TCRdb processed the multiplex PCR reads anew with MiXCR; each CDR3 protein has one entry. The table lists about 350,000 distinct CDR3 sequences, 15% to 20% of them singletons. Sequencing was performed on blood. Every receptor here comes from a woman aged 40 to 50 with Graves' ophthalmopathy.

In this sample, this clonotype turned up many times. V is TRBV6-1 and J is TRBJ1-6; D gene unclear. Looked up from germline, CDR1 is MNHNS and CDR2 is SASEGT. Between the trimmed V and J ends, which lost 7 bases and 7 bases, there was a span of 23 bases. The CDR3 is 17 amino acids. The CDR3 sequence is CASNAAGRWLLNSPLHF. The CDR3 DNA follows: TGTGCCAGCAATGCGGCGGGGAGGTGGTTACTAAATTCACCCCTCCACTTT.

The chain carries TRBV5-6 and TRBJ2-7, with D maybe TRBD2 (6 bases). V shed 4 bases and J shed 7 bases, with 18 bases lying between them. Germline CDR1 is SGHDT and CDR2 is YYEEEE. The CDR3 loop spans 14 amino acids. Here the CDR3 DNA reads TGTGCCAGCAGCGCACTGGGACTCGATAGGGAGCAGTACTTC. Its protein is CASSALGLDREQYF.

This clonotype occurred many times. This rearrangement joins TRBV4-3 to TRBJ1-5; D is unclear. This CDR3 has 15 amino acids. Germline CDR1 LGHNA, CDR2 YSLEER. Trimming stripped 3 bases from V and 0 bases from J, with 9 bases between. Here the CDR3 DNA reads TGCGCCAGCAGCCAGAGTCAGTATAGCAATCAGCCCCAGCATTTT. Protein product: CASSQSQYSNQPQHF.

As concerns this clonotype: This CDR3 is missing its conserved last phenylalanine or tryptophan, likely due to a read error. This chain's CDR3 is CASSTGAAETQYL. For the CDR3, the DNA is TGTGCCAGCAGCACGGGGGCAGCGGAGACCCAGTACCTC. The chain is built from TRBV7-2 and TRBJ2-5, with D perhaps given as TRBD1 or TRBD2 (6 bases each). The V gene lost 5 bases and the J gene lost 5 bases, with 12 bases spanning the gap. This CDR3 comprises 13 residues. Germline CDR1 is SGHTA and CDR2 is FQGNSA.

This clonotype was recorded many times. The chain joins TRBV11-3 to TRBJ2-2, with 9 bases identical to TRBD1. This CDR3 comprises 16 residues. The J segment lost 1 base and the V segment lost 4 bases, leaving 4 bases of the junction unmatched. From germline, CDR1 is SGHNT and CDR2 YENEEA. The chain's CDR3 is CASSSGQGRNTGELFF. The CDR3 nucleotides read TGTGCCAGCAGCTCAGGACAGGGGCGGAACACCGGGGAGCTGTTTTTT. Supplemented by reference TRBV11-3 and TRBJ2-2, the full variable domain reads EAGVVQSPRYKIIEKKQPVAFWCNPISGHNTLYWYLQNLGQGPELLIRYENEEAVDDSQLPKDRFSAERLKGVDSTLKIQPAELGDSAVYLCASSSGQGRNTGELFFGEGSRLTVL.